This entry features one T cell receptor (beta chain) sequence. Its specificity is unknown. The CDR3 covers 13 residues. Germline CDR1 and CDR2: GTSNPN and SVGIG (reference sequence). The V and J ends lost 4 bases and 4 bases respectively, with 11 bases between them. The data originate from a study of T cell clonotyping in hematopoietic cell transplantation. Measured with immunoSEQ multiplex PCR; TCRdb has only the in-frame clones, and not every one. The table includes more than 10,000 clones, approximately 70% detected once. Study outcomes and limitations: No sorting was done, leaving CD4 and CD8 contributions mixed. At the given depth, recipient repertoires were over 95% de novo clonotypes.

The V gene is TRBV30, the J gene TRBJ1-3; maybe TRBD1 (5 bases). The sequence came from a male patient aged 55 to 69 who had an allogeneic stem cell transplant from an unrelated donor, so the T cells may come from the graft donor. Some clones in this sample may be carry-over from other donors' samples. Sequencing used peripheral blood mononuclear cells, obtained 180 days after allogeneic stem cell transplant. The CDR3 DNA reads TGTGCCTGGACCGGGACGGAAGGAAACACCATATATTTT. Translated: CAWTGTEGNTIYF.